A selection of T cell receptor beta chains follows, all from one sample in a study of blood T cell repertoires in COVID-19. Sequenced by immunoSEQ multiplex PCR; TCRdb stores in-frame clones only, minus some. The table lists around 140,000 clones, 84% of them singletons. Specimen: peripheral blood. Source of these receptors: a man aged 55 to 70 with active or convalescent COVID-19. Both conserved end residues are part of each CDR3. The D gene is left open where the match is weak.

>TRBD2|TRBV4-3
CASSQWGLAPLKKSGELFF
>.|TRBV4-3
CASSQEGGGNQPQHF
>TRBD1|TRBV6-5
CASSFTTGSGNTIYF
>.|TRBV10-1
CASSEFGRGPPYEQYF
>.|TRBV4-3
CASSQDGRATDTIYF
>TRBD2|TRBV9
CASSVRGRVPDTQYF
>.|TRBV5-8
CASSLIWGDSLNEKLFF
>.|TRBV7-2
CASSLAGQTYNEQFF
>TRBD2|TRBV7-2
CASSLAIAGGSNEQFF
>TRBD1|TRBV6-2/TRBV6-3
CASSSRQGNSYGYTF
>TRBD1|TRBV7-2
CASSLGGQSGGPQHF
>.|TRBV6-6
CASSYRSRAGNQPQHF
>TRBD1|TRBV6-2/TRBV6-3
CASSSATGGRRETQYF
>.|TRBV19
CASSIDAGAGANVLTF
>TRBD1|TRBV18
CASSVDGQGRDSPLHF
>TRBD1|TRBV18
CASSSQGGGNTEAFF